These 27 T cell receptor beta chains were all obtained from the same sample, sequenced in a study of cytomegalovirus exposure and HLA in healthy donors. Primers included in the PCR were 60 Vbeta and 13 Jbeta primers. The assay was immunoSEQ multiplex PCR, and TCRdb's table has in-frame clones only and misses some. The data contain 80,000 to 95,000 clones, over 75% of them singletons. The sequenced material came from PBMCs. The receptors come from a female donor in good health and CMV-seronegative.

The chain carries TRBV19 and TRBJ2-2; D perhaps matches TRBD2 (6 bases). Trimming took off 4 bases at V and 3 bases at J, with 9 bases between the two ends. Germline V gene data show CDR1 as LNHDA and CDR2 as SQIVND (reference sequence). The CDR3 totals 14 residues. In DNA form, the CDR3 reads TGTGCCAGTAGTAGGGACTCCTACACCGGGGAGCTGTTTTTT. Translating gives CASSRDSYTGELFF.

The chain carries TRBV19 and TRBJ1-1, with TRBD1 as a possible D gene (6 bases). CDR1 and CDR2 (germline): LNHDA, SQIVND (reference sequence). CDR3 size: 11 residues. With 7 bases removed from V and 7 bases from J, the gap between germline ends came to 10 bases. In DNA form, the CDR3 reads TGTGCCAGTATAGAGGGGGATGAAGCTTTCTTT. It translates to CASIEGDEAFF.

In nucleotides, the CDR3 is TGTGCCAGCAGCTTATTCATCCCGGGGGGCACAGATACGCAGTATTTT. It codes for CASSLFIPGGTDTQYF. This chain uses TRBV7-2 with TRBJ2-3; D might be TRBD2 (6 bases). There are 16 residues in the CDR3. Germline assignment: CDR1 SGHTA and CDR2 FQGNSA. V lost 2 bases and J 1 base, leaving 13 bases between the germline ends.

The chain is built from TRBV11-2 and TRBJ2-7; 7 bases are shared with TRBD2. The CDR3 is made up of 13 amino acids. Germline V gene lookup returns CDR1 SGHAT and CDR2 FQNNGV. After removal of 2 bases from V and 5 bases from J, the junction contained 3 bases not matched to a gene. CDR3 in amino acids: CASSLREADEQYF. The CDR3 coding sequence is TGTGCCAGCAGCTTACGGGAGGCGGACGAGCAGTACTTC.

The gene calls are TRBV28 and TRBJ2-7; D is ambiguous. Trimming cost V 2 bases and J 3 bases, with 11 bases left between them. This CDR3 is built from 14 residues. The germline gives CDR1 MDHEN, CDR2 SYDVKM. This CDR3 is CASSLTPPNYEQYF. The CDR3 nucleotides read TGTGCCAGCAGTTTAACCCCCCCTAACTACGAGCAGTACTTC.

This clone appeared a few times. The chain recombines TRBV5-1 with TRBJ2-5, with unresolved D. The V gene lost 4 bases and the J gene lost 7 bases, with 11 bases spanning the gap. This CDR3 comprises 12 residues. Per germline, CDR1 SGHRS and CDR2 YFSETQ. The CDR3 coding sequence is TGCGCCAGCAGCGTAGAATTCGGGACCCAGTACTTC. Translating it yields CASSVEFGTQYF.

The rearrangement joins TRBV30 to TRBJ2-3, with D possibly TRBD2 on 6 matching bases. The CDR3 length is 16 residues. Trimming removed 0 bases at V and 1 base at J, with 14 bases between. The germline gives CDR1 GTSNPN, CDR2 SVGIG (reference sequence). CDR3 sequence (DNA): TGTGCCTGGAGTGTGGGGACTGTGGGGGGCACAGATACGCAGTATTTT. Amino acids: CAWSVGTVGGTDTQYF.

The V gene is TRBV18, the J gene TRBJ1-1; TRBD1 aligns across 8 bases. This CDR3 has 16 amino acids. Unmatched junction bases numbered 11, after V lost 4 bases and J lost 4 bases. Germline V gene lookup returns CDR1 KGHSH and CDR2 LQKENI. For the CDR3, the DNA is TGTGCCAGCTCACTGTCCACAGGGGGTAGTAGCACTGAAGCTTTCTTT. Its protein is CASSLSTGGSSTEAFF.

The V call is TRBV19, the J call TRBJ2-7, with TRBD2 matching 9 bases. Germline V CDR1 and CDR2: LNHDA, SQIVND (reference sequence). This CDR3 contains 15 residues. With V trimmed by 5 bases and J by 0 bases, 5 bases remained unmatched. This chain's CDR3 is CASSSRLAASYEQYF. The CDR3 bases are TGTGCCAGTAGTTCCCGACTAGCGGCCTCCTACGAGCAGTACTTC.

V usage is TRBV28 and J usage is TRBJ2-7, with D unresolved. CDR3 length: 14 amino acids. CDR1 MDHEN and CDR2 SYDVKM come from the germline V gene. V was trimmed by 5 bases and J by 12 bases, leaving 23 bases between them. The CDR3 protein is CASSPTTPTPQWYF. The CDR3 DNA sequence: TGTGCCAGCAGTCCCACGACACCCACCCCGCAATGGTACTTC.

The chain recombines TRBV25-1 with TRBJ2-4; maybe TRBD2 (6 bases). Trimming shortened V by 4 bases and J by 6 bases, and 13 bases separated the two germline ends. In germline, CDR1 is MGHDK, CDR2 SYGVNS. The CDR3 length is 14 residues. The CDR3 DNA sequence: TGTGCCAGCAGTGCTGGTGGGGGGATAAACATTCAGTACTTC. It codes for CASSAGGGINIQYF. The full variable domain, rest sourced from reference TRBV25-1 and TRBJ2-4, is EADIYQTPRYLVIGTGKKITLECSQTMGHDKMYWYQQDPGMELHLIHYSYGVNSTEKGDLSSESTVSRIRTEHFPLTLESARPSHTSQYLCASSAGGGINIQYFGAGTRLSVL.

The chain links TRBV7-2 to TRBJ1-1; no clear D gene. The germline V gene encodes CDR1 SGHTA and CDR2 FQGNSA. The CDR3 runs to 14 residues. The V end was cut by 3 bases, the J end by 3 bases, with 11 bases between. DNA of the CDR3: TGTGCCAGCAGCTTCCCACAACCCGACACTGAAGCTTTCTTT. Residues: CASSFPQPDTEAFF.

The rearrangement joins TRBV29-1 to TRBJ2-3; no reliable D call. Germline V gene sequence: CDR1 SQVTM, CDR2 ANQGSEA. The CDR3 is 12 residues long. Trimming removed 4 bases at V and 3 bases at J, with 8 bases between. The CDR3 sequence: CSVVPDTDTQYF. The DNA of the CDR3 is TGCAGCGTTGTGCCAGATACAGATACGCAGTATTTT.

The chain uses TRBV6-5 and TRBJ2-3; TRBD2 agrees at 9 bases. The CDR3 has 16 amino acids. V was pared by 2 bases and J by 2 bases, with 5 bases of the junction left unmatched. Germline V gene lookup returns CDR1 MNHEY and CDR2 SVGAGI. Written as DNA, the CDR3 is TGTGCCAGCAGTTACCAAGGGACTAGCTACACAGATACGCAGTATTTT. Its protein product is CASSYQGTSYTDTQYF.

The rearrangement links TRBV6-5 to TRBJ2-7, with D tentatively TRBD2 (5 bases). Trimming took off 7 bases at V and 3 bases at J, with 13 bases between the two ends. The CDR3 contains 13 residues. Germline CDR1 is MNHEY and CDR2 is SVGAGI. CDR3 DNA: TGTGCCAGCACCCCTCCGGGGAACTACGAGCAGTACTTC. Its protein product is CASTPPGNYEQYF.

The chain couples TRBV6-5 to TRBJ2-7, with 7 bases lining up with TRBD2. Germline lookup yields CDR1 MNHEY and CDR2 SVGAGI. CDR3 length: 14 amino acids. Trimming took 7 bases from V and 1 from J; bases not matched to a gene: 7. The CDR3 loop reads CASTLHGGSYEQYF. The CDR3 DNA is TGTGCCAGCACCTTGCACGGGGGGTCCTACGAGCAGTACTTC.

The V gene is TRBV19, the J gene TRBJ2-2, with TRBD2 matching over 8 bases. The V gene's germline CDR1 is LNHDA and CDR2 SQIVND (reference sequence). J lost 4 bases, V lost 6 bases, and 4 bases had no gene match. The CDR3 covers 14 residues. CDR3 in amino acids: CASRAGGSTGELFF. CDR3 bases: TGTGCCAGTAGGGCGGGGGGTTCCACCGGGGAGCTGTTTTTT.

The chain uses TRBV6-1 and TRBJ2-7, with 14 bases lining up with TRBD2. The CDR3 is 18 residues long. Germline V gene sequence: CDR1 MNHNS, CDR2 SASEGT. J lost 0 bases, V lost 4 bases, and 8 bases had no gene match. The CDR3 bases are TGTGCCAGCAGTGGAGGACTAGCGGGAGGACTCGTCTCCTACGAGCAGTACTTC. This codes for CASSGGLAGGLVSYEQYF.

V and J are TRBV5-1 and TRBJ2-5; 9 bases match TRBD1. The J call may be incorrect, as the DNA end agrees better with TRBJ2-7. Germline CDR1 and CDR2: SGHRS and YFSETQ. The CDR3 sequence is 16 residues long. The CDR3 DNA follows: TGCGCCAGCAGCTTGGGCCCCTACAGGGGGCAGGACGAGCAGTACTTC. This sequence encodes CASSLGPYRGQDEQYF.

The CDR3 reads CASSVLAGGRYEQYF. The CDR3 nucleotides read TGTGCCAGCAGTGTACTAGCGGGAGGCCGCTACGAGCAGTACTTC. The rearrangement links TRBV6-4 to TRBJ2-7; 12 nucleotides agree with TRBD2. The CDR3 runs 15 residues. The V and J ends lost 4 bases and 3 bases, in that order; junction bases with no gene match: 4. Per the germline V gene, CDR1 is MRHNA and CDR2 is SNTAGT.

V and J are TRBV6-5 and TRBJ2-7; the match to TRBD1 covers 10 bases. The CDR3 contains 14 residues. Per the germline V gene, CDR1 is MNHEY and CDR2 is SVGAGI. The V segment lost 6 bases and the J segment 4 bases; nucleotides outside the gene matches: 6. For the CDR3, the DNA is TGTGCCAGCAGCCGGGACAGGGGAGTGTACGAGCAGTACTTC. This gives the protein CASSRDRGVYEQYF.

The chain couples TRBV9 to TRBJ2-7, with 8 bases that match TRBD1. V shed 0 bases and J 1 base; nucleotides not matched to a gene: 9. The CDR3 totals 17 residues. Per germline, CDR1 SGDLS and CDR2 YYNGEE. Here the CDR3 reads CASSVGLDREVSYEQYF. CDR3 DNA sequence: TGTGCCAGCAGCGTAGGCCTGGACAGGGAGGTTTCCTACGAGCAGTACTTC.

The CDR3 DNA sequence: TGCGCCAGCAGCTTGGCCCCTAGCGGGAGGTTTAACACCGGGGAGCTGTTTTTT. This encodes CASSLAPSGRFNTGELFF. The chain recombines TRBV5-1 with TRBJ2-2, with 11 bases lining up with TRBD2. The CDR3 has 18 amino acids. Germline CDR1 reads SGHRS; CDR2 reads YFSETQ. The V segment lost 0 bases and the J segment 2 bases; nucleotides outside the gene matches: 6.

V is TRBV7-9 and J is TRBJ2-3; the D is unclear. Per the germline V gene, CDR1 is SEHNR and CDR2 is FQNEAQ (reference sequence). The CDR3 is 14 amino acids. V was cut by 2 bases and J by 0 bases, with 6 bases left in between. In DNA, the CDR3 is TGTGCCAGCAGCTTACCCGCGAGCACAGATACGCAGTATTTT. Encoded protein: CASSLPASTDTQYF.

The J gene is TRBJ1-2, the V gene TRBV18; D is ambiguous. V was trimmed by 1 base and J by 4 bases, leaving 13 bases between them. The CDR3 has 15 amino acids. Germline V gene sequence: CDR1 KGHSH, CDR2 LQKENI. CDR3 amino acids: CASSPLGDVGYGYTF. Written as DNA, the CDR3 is TGTGCCAGCTCACCACTCGGGGATGTGGGCTATGGCTACACCTTC.

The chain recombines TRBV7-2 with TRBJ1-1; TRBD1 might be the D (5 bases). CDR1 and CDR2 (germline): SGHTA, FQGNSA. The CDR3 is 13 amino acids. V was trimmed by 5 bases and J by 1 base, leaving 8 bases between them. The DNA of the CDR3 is TGTGCCAGCAGCCCGGGGGGGAACACTGAAGCTTTCTTT. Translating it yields CASSPGGNTEAFF.

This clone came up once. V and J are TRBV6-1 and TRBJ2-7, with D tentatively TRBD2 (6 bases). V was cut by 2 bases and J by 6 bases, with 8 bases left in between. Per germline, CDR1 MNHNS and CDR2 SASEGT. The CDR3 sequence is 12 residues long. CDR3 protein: CASSETSSEQYF. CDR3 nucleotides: TGTGCCAGCAGTGAAACTAGCTCCGAGCAGTACTTC.